What follows are 18 T cell receptor beta chains derived from one specimen sequenced in a study of blood T cell repertoires in COVID-19. Clones were sequenced by immunoSEQ multiplex PCR, and TCRdb holds only the in-frame ones, with some missing. The sample yields approximately 300,000 clones, around 87% seen once. The sample comprised PBMCs or T cells enriched from blood (not recorded which). These receptors were obtained from a woman under 40 who had recovered from COVID-19.

The chain links TRBV28 to TRBJ1-4, with D hard to call. Looked up from germline, CDR1 is MDHEN and CDR2 is SYDVKM. V was pared by 0 bases and J by 7 bases, with 3 bases between. This CDR3 is 12 amino acids long. The CDR3 spells CASSLWREKLFF. The CDR3, as DNA: TGTGCCAGCAGTTTATGGCGTGAAAAACTGTTTTTT.

J is TRBJ2-5 and V is TRBV5-1; 7 bases map to TRBD1. CDR1 and CDR2 (germline): SGHRS, YFSETQ. J lost 2 bases, V lost 5 bases, and 3 bases had no gene match. The CDR3 has 13 residues. CDR3 bases: TGCGCCAGCAGGAAGGGGGCGCAAGAGACCCAGTACTTC. It specifies CASRKGAQETQYF.

The V gene is TRBV27, the J gene TRBJ2-7, with 8 bases matching TRBD1. V dropped 5 bases and J dropped 0; count of bases not matched to a gene: 3. Germline V gene sequence: CDR1 MNHEY, CDR2 SMNVEV (reference sequence). CDR3 length equals 14 residues. This chain's CDR3 is CASSGQGNSYEQYF. DNA for the CDR3: TGTGCCAGCAGTGGACAGGGAAACTCCTACGAGCAGTACTTC.

This sequence joins TRBV10-1 and TRBJ1-1; possibly TRBD1 for D (6 bases). The germline V and J ends were trimmed by 0 bases and 1 base, with 9 bases remaining between them. The CDR3 consists of 15 residues. CDR1 and CDR2 from the germline V gene are WNHNN and SYGVQD (reference sequence). The CDR3 DNA follows: TGCGCCAGCAGTGAGTCGACGGACAGGAACACTGAAGCTTTCTTT. It yields the protein CASSESTDRNTEAFF.

The chain links TRBV27 to TRBJ1-1; D might be TRBD1 (5 bases). CDR3 size: 15 residues. The germline CDR1 and CDR2 sequences are MNHEY and SMNVEV (reference sequence). Between the trimmed V and J ends, which lost 0 bases and 10 bases, there was a span of 18 bases. CDR3 protein: CASSLSTSGVATAFF. The CDR3 DNA is TGTGCCAGCAGTTTATCGACATCGGGGGTAGCAACAGCTTTCTTT.

There are a few counts of this clone. The chain uses TRBV11-2 and TRBJ2-7, with D maybe TRBD1 (6 bases). Germline CDR1 and CDR2: SGHAT and FQNNGV. V lost 0 bases and J lost 7, with 10 bases in between. CDR3 length: 13 residues. The CDR3 DNA reads TGTGCCAGCAGCTTAGATGTCAGGGGAGAGCAGTACTTC. Residues: CASSLDVRGEQYF.

V usage is TRBV28 and J usage is TRBJ2-7, with 7 bases identical to TRBD2. Germline loops: CDR1 MDHEN, CDR2 SYDVKM. Losses at the gene ends were 10 bases for V and 3 bases for J; bases not matched to a gene: 6. The CDR3 is 12 amino acids. Here the CDR3 DNA reads TGTGCCACTTGGACTAGTCTCTACGAGCAGTACTTC. It specifies CATWTSLYEQYF.

This chain uses TRBV3-1 (or the pseudogene TRBV3-2) with TRBJ1-6; tentative D call: TRBD1 (5 bases). Germline V gene data show CDR1 as LGHDT and CDR2 as YNNKEL (reference sequence). V lost 4 bases and J lost 0, with 13 bases in between. This CDR3 is 17 amino acids long. Here the CDR3 DNA reads TGTGCCAGCAGCCCCGGGACTTCGAGCTCCTATAATTCACCCCTCCACTTT. It codes for CASSPGTSSSYNSPLHF.

The chain combines TRBV7-9 with TRBJ1-3; TRBD1 agrees at 11 bases. The CDR3 loop spans 15 amino acids. J lost 4 bases, V lost 5 bases, and 4 bases had no gene match. In germline, CDR1 is SEHNR, CDR2 FQNEAQ (reference sequence). The CDR3 sequence: CASSADRGQGNTIYF. Written as DNA, the CDR3 is TGTGCCAGCAGCGCGGACAGGGGGCAAGGAAACACCATATATTTT.

This clone was seen only once. The rearrangement uses TRBV4-1 and TRBJ2-1, with 13 nucleotides matching TRBD2. From germline, CDR1 is MGHRA and CDR2 YSYEKL. This CDR3 is built from 18 residues. V shed 1 base and J 9 bases; nucleotides not matched to a gene: 12. CDR3 residues: CASSQGRITSGGEIEQFF. The CDR3 DNA is TGCGCCAGCAGCCAAGGACGGATCACTAGCGGGGGGGAAATTGAGCAGTTCTTC.

The chain couples TRBV19 to TRBJ2-3; 7 nucleotides agree with TRBD2. CDR1 LNHDA and CDR2 SQIVND come from the germline V gene (reference sequence). This CDR3 comprises 12 residues. The V gene end was trimmed by 10 bases and the J gene end by 2 bases; junction bases not matched to a gene: 3. In nucleotides, the CDR3 is TGTGCCACTAGGGACTACACAGATACGCAGTATTTT. It translates to CATRDYTDTQYF.

The rearrangement links TRBV2 to TRBJ1-1; weak D call: TRBD1 (6 bases). V dropped 11 bases and J dropped 3 bases, with 19 bases sitting between them. The CDR3 runs to 14 residues. CDR1 is SNHLY and CDR2 is FYNNEI in the germline V gene. The CDR3 region is CAGRGIVRDTEAFF. The CDR3 DNA follows: TGTGCCGGGAGGGGGATTGTCAGGGACACTGAAGCTTTCTTT.

This clone was observed a few times. The chain employs TRBV28 and TRBJ2-7, with 8 nucleotides matching TRBD1. The V segment lost 5 bases and the J segment 0 bases; nucleotides outside the gene matches: 12. CDR1 MDHEN and CDR2 SYDVKM come from the germline V gene. CDR3 length: 17 residues. This CDR3 is CASSALRQGRASYEQYF. Written as DNA, the CDR3 is TGTGCCAGCAGTGCCCTCCGACAGGGGAGAGCCTCCTACGAGCAGTACTTC.

This chain links TRBV5-1 with TRBJ1-3, with unresolved D. Trimming took off 0 bases at V and 0 bases at J, with 7 bases between the two ends. Germline values: CDR1 SGHRS, CDR2 YFSETQ. There are 15 residues in the CDR3. CDR3: CASSLVSGSGNTIYF. In DNA form, the CDR3 reads TGCGCCAGCAGCTTGGTGTCGGGCTCTGGAAACACCATATATTTT.

The chain uses TRBV5-1 and TRBJ2-3; 15 positions agree with TRBD2. V lost 4 bases and J lost 3; bases outside the gene matches: 3. The germline gives CDR1 SGHRS, CDR2 YFSETQ. The CDR3 extends over 16 amino acids. CDR3 protein: CASSRGTSGGTDTQYF. CDR3 DNA: TGCGCCAGCAGCCGAGGGACTAGCGGGGGGACAGATACGCAGTATTTT.

This clone was counted a single time. The chain recombines TRBV29-1 with TRBJ1-5; 7 positions match TRBD1. CDR1 is SQVTM and CDR2 is ANQGSEA in the germline V gene. The CDR3 loop spans 14 amino acids. V shed 4 bases and J 4 bases; nucleotides not matched to a gene: 7. CDR3 in amino acids: CSVVEGARNQPQHF. Here the CDR3 DNA reads TGCAGCGTTGTGGAGGGGGCCCGGAATCAGCCCCAGCATTTT.

This rearrangement joins TRBV15 to TRBJ2-7; TRBD1 aligns across 8 bases. The CDR3 length is 13 residues. Germline assignment: CDR1 LNHNV and CDR2 YYDKDF (reference sequence). V lost 3 bases and J lost 3; bases outside the gene matches: 1. Here the CDR3 reads CATSRDRVYEQYF. The CDR3 DNA sequence: TGTGCCACCAGCAGGGACAGGGTCTACGAGCAGTACTTC.

The gene calls are TRBV5-1 and TRBJ1-2; TRBD1 agrees at 9 bases. The CDR3 length is 14 residues. In germline, CDR1 is SGHRS, CDR2 YFSETQ. With 0 bases clipped from V and 3 bases from J, the junction kept 0 bases outside the gene matches. The CDR3 sequence: CASSLGDRDYGYTF. The DNA for the CDR3 is TGCGCCAGCAGCTTGGGGGACAGGGACTATGGCTACACCTTC.